The source of this T cell receptor (beta chain) is a study of cytomegalovirus exposure and HLA in healthy donors. PCR used 60 Vbeta primers and 13 Jbeta primers. Clones were read by immunoSEQ multiplex PCR, and TCRdb kept only the in-frame ones, dropping some. The profile shows about 190,000 clones, roughly four fifths of them singletons. Whole-study findings and limits: Near-uniform donor sequencing depth was presumed by presence/absence analyses.

In the case of this clone: Its cognate antigen is unknown.

The CDR3 sequence is 15 residues long. V gave up 3 bases and J gave up 5 bases, with 16 bases separating them. Germline V gene lookup returns CDR1 SGHTA and CDR2 FQGTGA. The origin of this receptor is a woman between 18 and 30 years old in good health and CMV-seronegative. The chain recombines TRBV7-3 with TRBJ2-5, with D maybe TRBD2 (5 bases). Sequencing was carried out using PBMCs. The CDR3 region is CASSLGGQGLETQYF. CDR3 nucleotides: TGTGCCAGCAGCTTGGGCGGGCAAGGATTGGAGACCCAGTACTTC. The full variable domain, rest sourced from reference TRBV7-3 and TRBJ2-5, is GAGVSQTPSNKVTEKGKYVELRCDPISGHTALYWYRQSLGQGPEFLIYFQGTGAADDSGLPNDRFFAVRPEGSVSTLKIQRTERGDSAVYLCASSLGGQGLETQYFGPGTRLLVL.